This T cell receptor beta chain was sequenced during a study of OX40 agonist ivuxolimab in advanced cancers. Background on the study: An agonistic anti-OX40 (CD134) antibody, ivuxolimab, was used to treat the patients. Three dose-escalation patients had partial responses: one with hepatocellular carcinoma and two with cutaneous melanoma. Study-wide results and limits: Partial responders receiving 0.1-3.0 mg/kg showed among the lowest clonal expansion.

Worth noting for this clone: Its antigen is as yet unknown.

Germline CDR1 SQVTM, CDR2 ANQGSEA. The length of the CDR3 is 12 residues. Profiling relied on immunoSEQ multiplex PCR, and the TCRdb table lists in-frame clones only, not all of them. Here the sample spans some 40,000 clones, roughly 80% being singletons. Autoimmune disease history or systemic immunosuppression barred patients. This chain links TRBV29-1 with TRBJ2-7; D gene uncertain. The material sequenced was CD4+ or CD8+ T cells sorted from blood, taken in a trial of the OX40 agonist ivuxolimab. The clonotype comes from an adult with an advanced solid tumor such as melanoma, head and neck, liver or kidney cancer. This chain's CDR3 is CRRPVPPYEQYF. The CDR3 region has the DNA TGCAGACGGCCCGTCCCCCCCTACGAGCAGTACTTC.